One sample yielded the 10 T cell receptor beta chains listed below, sequenced in a study of shared clonotypes between healthy human individuals. Clones were sequenced by immunoSEQ multiplex PCR, and TCRdb holds only the in-frame ones, with some missing. The sample has some 240,000 clones; about 69% are singletons. The sample was memory CD4+ T cells sorted from blood. Subset of the sample: CD45RA-negative fraction. The source is a man younger than 40 in good health.

Here the CDR3 DNA reads TGCGCCAGCAGCCAAGATATGGGGAGCAATCAGCCCCAGCATTTT. Its translation: CASSQDMGSNQPQHF. This sequence joins TRBV4-1 and TRBJ1-5; D is uncertain. Germline CDR1 MGHRA, CDR2 YSYEKL. The CDR3 sequence is 15 residues long. Trimming left V 0 bases short and J 1 base short, with 7 bases between.

This clone was counted many times. The V and J genes are TRBV7-9 and TRBJ2-1, with 11 bases identical to TRBD2. The germline gives CDR1 SEHNR, CDR2 FQNEAQ (reference sequence). The CDR3 is made up of 18 amino acids. The V gene end was trimmed by 5 bases and the J gene end by 0 bases; junction bases not matched to a gene: 9. The CDR3 sequence is CASSQLIAGGRSYNEQFF. As DNA, the CDR3 is TGTGCCAGCAGCCAACTTATAGCGGGAGGGCGCTCCTACAATGAGCAGTTCTTC.

The table lists this clone with a few counts. The genes are TRBV29-1 and TRBJ1-2, with D unresolved. The V gene's germline CDR1 is SQVTM and CDR2 ANQGSEA. The length of the CDR3 is 12 residues. Trimming removed 2 bases at V and 7 bases at J, with 11 bases between. CDR3 nucleotides: TGCAGCGTTGAAATGGGATTAGTTGGCTACACCTTC. Its protein product is CSVEMGLVGYTF.

The CDR3, as DNA: TGTGCTCGGGCGGGGGGAGATACGCAGTATTTT. Protein product: CARAGGDTQYF. V gene TRBV2 combines with J gene TRBJ2-3; 8 bases match TRBD2. The length of the CDR3 is 11 residues. Germline CDR1 and CDR2: SNHLY and FYNNEI.

The rearrangement links TRBV4-3 to TRBJ2-4, with D tentatively TRBD1 (6 bases). CDR3 length equals 16 residues. The V gene's germline CDR1 is LGHNA and CDR2 YSLEER. The V and J ends lost 6 bases and 4 bases respectively, with 19 bases between them. CDR3 amino acids: CASRPTLGAGKNIQYF. Here the CDR3 DNA reads TGCGCCAGCAGACCAACCCTGGGGGCAGGAAAAAACATTCAGTACTTC.

This chain joins TRBV7-9 and TRBJ1-1, with D possibly matching TRBD1 (5 bases). Germline CDR1 SEHNR, CDR2 FQNEAQ (reference sequence). The V end lost 2 bases, the J end lost 1 base, and 11 bases lay between the germline ends. The CDR3 has 15 residues. CDR3 sequence: CASSLRGGENTEAFF. The CDR3 nucleotides read TGTGCCAGCAGCTTAAGAGGAGGGGAGAACACTGAAGCTTTCTTT.

A single count supports this clone. The chain combines TRBV7-2 with TRBJ2-5; D gene unclear. The CDR3 is 15 residues long. V was cut by 1 base and J by 4 bases, with 13 bases left in between. Germline CDR1 is SGHTA and CDR2 is FQGNSA. The CDR3 loop is CASSLGKGIGETQYF. The CDR3 DNA follows: TGTGCCAGCAGCTTAGGGAAAGGGATAGGAGAGACCCAGTACTTC.

The CDR3 protein is CASKERESGSYEQYF. The CDR3 DNA reads as TGTGCCAGCAAAGAACGGGAATCGGGGTCCTACGAGCAGTACTTC. V gene TRBV6-1 combines with J gene TRBJ2-7; TRBD2 is a possible D gene (5 bases). Trimming cost V 7 bases and J 1 base, with 17 bases left between them. The CDR3 has 15 amino acids. Germline V CDR1 and CDR2: MNHNS, SASEGT.

The gene calls are TRBV27 and TRBJ2-7; 14 nucleotides agree with TRBD2. Germline V CDR1 and CDR2: MNHEY, SMNVEV (reference sequence). V lost 6 bases to trimming and J lost 7 bases; unmatched junction nucleotides: 14. CDR3 length: 17 amino acids. CDR3 amino acids: CASSRDTGTSGSYEQYF. CDR3 DNA: TGTGCCAGCAGCCGGGACACTGGGACTAGCGGGAGTTATGAGCAGTACTTC.

The J gene is TRBJ2-7, the V gene TRBV6-1; 12 positions agree with TRBD1. The V and J ends lost 3 bases and 2 bases, in that order; junction bases with no gene match: 2. CDR3 size: 15 residues. Germline-derived CDR1 and CDR2 are MNHNS and SASEGT. The chain's CDR3 is CASSEGQGAPYEQYF. The CDR3 nucleotides read TGTGCCAGCAGTGAGGGACAGGGGGCTCCCTACGAGCAGTACTTC.